This TCR beta chain was recovered during a study of spatial heterogeneity in lung cancer (dated by TCRdb to the late 2010s). Turning to the overall study: Beta-chain transcripts were consistently detected in greater numbers than alpha-chain transcripts, which likely reflects a higher abundance of beta-chain transcripts. TCR transcript counts in tumor regions correlated strongly with a T cell transcriptional module score from matched bulk RNA-seq. In the raw uncorrected reads, each unique combination of TCR and UMI appeared on average more than ten times. In non-small cell lung cancer, the study quantitatively compared TCR alpha and beta repertoires across several tumor regions, matched nontumor lung, and blood. Nonsynonymous mutation counts, determined by whole-exome sequencing of tumor tissue, were related to TCR repertoire features. At surgery, both alpha and beta chains were TCR-sequenced in about 200 tumor regions, roughly 64 matched nontumor lung samples and 50 to 60 PBMC samples.

Looking up the germline V gene (reference sequence) yields CDR1 DFQATT and CDR2 SNEGSKA. V and J are truncated by 4 bases and 2 bases respectively, leaving an intervening sequence of 14 bases. Measured from the cysteine to the phenylalanine, the CDR3 is 14 residues long. The retained sequence is limited to the CDR3, 42 bases, with the frame set at the first base. Library preparation used 5' RACE. The reads were generated on a NextSeq 500. In the TCR library protocol, a unique molecular identifier was attached to each TCR cDNA molecule so that PCR and sequencing errors could be corrected. The authors' analysis ran thus. TCR identification, UMI-based error correction and CDR3 extraction were performed with Decombinator tools. TCRs above a frequency of 2 per 1,000, corresponding to the top 1% of the tumor frequency distribution, were defined as expanded. Expanded tumor TCRs were classed as regional if statistically deemed absent (corrected P<0.05) from at least one tumor region, otherwise ubiquitous. Renyi diversity was computed with the R vegan package after each repertoire had been subsampled 100 times to 5,000 TCRs. To build CDR3 similarity networks, amino acid triplet string-kernel similarity was used, and CDR3s were connected when their pairwise similarity was above 0.82. TCRdb reprocessed the public reads (quality trimming at Q25 with fastp, clone calling with MiXCR) and kept in-frame beta chains. Duplicate CDR3 protein sequences are folded into a single record with the most common DNA and genes. TCRdb, rather than the study authors, made the V and J calls. The sample table lists roughly 10,000 distinct CDR3 sequences, about 7.8% of them with a count of one. The leading ten clones occupy approximately 19% of the sample.

This clonotype appeared many times. Its antigen remains undetermined. Base quality data are lacking; no much larger clone is found one base away. Interpreted using the paper, the time point label stands for: sample taken at primary tumor resection. The donors were about 65 patients from the lung TRACERx cohort who had early-stage, untreated non-small cell lung cancer. For TCR sequencing, whole RNA was extracted from tumor and nontumor lung tissue, or from cryopreserved PBMC samples, and no cell sorting was done. Only patients with enough RNA available from two or more tumor regions were chosen for TCR sequencing. Tumor and adjacent nontumor lung specimens were reviewed by a lung pathologist before selection. Paper-wide results and their limitations: TCR-seq coverage of tumor T cells was estimated at only approximately 7% for alpha chains and approximately 13% for beta chains. Confirming at a functional level the hypothesis that regional TCRs recognize regional mutations was considered to require additional single-cell paired TCR alpha and beta sequencing. The tumor nonsynonymous mutation count correlated with the number of expanded intratumoral alpha and beta TCRs. Counts of ubiquitous and regional expanded TCRs correlated with counts of ubiquitous and regional nonsynonymous mutations, respectively.

The TCR comes from a male donor with early-stage non-small cell lung cancer. The chain employs TRBV20-1 and TRBJ1-1; possibly the D gene is TRBD1, per 6 matching bases. The sample in question was lung tumor tissue, obtained at surgery. The CDR3 protein: CSAKTGGFNTEAFF. The nucleotide sequence reads TGCAGTGCTAAGACAGGTGGTTTCAACACTGAAGCTTTCTTT.